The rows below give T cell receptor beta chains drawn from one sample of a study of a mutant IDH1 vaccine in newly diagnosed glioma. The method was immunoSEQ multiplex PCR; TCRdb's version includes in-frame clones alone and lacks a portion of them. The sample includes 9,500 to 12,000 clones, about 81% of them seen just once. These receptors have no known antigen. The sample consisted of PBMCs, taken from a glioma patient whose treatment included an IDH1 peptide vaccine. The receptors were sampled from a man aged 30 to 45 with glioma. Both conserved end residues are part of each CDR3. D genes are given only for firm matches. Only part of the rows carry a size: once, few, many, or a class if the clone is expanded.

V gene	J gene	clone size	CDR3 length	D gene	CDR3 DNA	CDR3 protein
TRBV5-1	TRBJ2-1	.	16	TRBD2	TGCGCCAGCAGCTCAAATCCTAGCGGGACCTACAATGAGCAGTTCTTC	CASSSNPSGTYNEQFF
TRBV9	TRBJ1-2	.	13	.	TGTGCCAGCAGCGTAGGGGGCGGCTATGGCTACACCTTC	CASSVGGGYGYTF
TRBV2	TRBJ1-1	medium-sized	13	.	TGTGCCAGCAGCACCGGGCCGGGCACTGAAGCTTTCTTT	CASSTGPGTEAFF
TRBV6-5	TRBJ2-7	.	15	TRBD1	TGTGCCAGCAGCACGGACAGGACAGGATTCCCCGAGCAGTACTTC	CASSTDRTGFPEQYF
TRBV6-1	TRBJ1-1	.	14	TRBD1	TGTGCCAGCAATTCGGGACAGGCTAGGACTGAAGCTTTCTTT	CASNSGQARTEAFF
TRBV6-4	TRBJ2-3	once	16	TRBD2	TGTGCCAGCAGTGACGATAGCGGGAAAGGCACAGATACGCAGTATTTT	CASSDDSGKGTDTQYF
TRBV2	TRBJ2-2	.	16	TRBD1	TGTGCCAGCAGCTCTTCCTCGACAGGGGGGGCCGGGGAGCTGTTTTTT	CASSSSSTGGAGELFF
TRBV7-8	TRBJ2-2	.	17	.	TGTGCCAGCAGTCCCGGGTCGGGCTTAGGGGGCACCGGGGAGCTGTTTTTT	CASSPGSGLGGTGELFF
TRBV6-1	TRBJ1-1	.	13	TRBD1	TGTGCCAGCAGGAGGACAGGGAACACTGAAGCTTTCTTT	CASRRTGNTEAFF
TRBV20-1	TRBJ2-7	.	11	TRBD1	TGCAGTGCTGTACAGGGGGGCGAGCAGTACTTC	CSAVQGGEQYF
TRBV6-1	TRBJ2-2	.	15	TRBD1	TGTGCCATTACACAGGACAGGGCCGTTCCCGGGGAGCTGTTTTTT	CAITQDRAVPGELFF
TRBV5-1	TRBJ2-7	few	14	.	TGCGCCAGCAGCTTAGGGGACACCGGAGGGGAGCAGTACTTC	CASSLGDTGGEQYF
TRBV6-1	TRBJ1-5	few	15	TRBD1	TGTGCCAGCACCGGGACAGGGGGAAGCAATCAGCCCCAGCATTTT	CASTGTGGSNQPQHF
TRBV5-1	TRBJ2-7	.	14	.	TGCGCCAGCAGCTACGTTGACAGGAACAACGAGCAGTACTTC	CASSYVDRNNEQYF
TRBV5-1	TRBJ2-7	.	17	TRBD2	TGCGCCAGCAGCTTGGCTTCTAGCGGGAGCCGCTCCTACGAGCAGTACTTC	CASSLASSGSRSYEQYF
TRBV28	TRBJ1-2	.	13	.	TGTGCCAGCAGTTCAAGCGGAGGGCACGGCTACACCTTC	CASSSSGGHGYTF